This T cell receptor (beta chain) is drawn from a study of shared clonotypes between healthy human individuals. The study enrolled healthy HIV-negative adults without recent acute infections or vaccinations as donors. The CDR3 consists of 12 residues. The ends were cut back, 5 bases at V and 3 bases at J, with 8 bases in the middle. The V gene's germline CDR1 is SGHAT and CDR2 FQNNGV. The table came from immunoSEQ multiplex PCR; TCRdb's copy has only in-frame clones and leaves some out. The table records about 2.3 million clones, approximately 93% of them present only once. Sequenced input: naive CD4+ T cells from PBMCs. This sample's subset: CD45RA+ positively selected. The chain employs TRBV11-2 and TRBJ2-7; no reliable D call. This sequence was found in a man aged 18 to 35 in good health. Some clones in this sample may be carry-over from other donors' samples. CDR3 protein: CASSPTFYEQYF. In DNA, the CDR3 is TGTGCCAGCAGCCCCACCTTCTACGAGCAGTACTTC.